This T cell receptor beta chain was observed in a study of control samples from healthy donors and cancer patients. Some clones are missing from TCRdb's copy, which holds only in-frame ones; the method was immunoSEQ multiplex PCR. The sample has 100,000 to 150,000 clones, around 90% seen once. The V and J ends lost 4 bases and 1 base respectively, with 14 bases between them. Looked up from germline, CDR1 is SGHRS and CDR2 is YFSETQ. This CDR3 is built from 15 residues. This clone came up a few times. The gene calls are TRBV5-1 and TRBJ1-1; D unresolved. Sequenced sample: blood. This receptor was identified in a man aged 35 to 55 in good health. The CDR3 here is CASSRTQWRNTEAFF. The DNA of the CDR3 is TGCGCCAGCAGCCGTACACAGTGGCGGAACACTGAAGCTTTCTTT.